This T cell receptor (beta chain) is drawn from a study of CD8 T cells in Susac syndrome. Sequencing of TCR beta was performed on blood CD8+ and CD4+ T cells. Healthy donors served as the controls. They were matched for age and sex. Negative magnetic isolation gave CD8+ and CD4+ cells; FACS enriched CD8+ TEMRA. RNA totalling roughly 0.45 to 1 ug underwent reverse transcription with random hexamers. An immunoSEQ multiplex PCR amplified TCR beta CDR3 over 54 Vbeta and 13 Jbeta. Via MiXCR, TCRdb re-called the immunoSEQ multiplex PCR reads, giving one row per CDR3 protein. The sample holds around 140,000 distinct CDR3 sequences, 94% seen once. Per germline, CDR1 LGHDT and CDR2 YNNKEL (reference sequence). V shed 3 bases and J 2 bases; nucleotides not matched to a gene: 1. The CDR3 is 13 amino acids.

Material: CD4+ T cells from PBMCs. The sequence derives from a human donor in good health. The gene calls are TRBV3-1 and TRBJ2-7; 7 bases map to TRBD2. CDR3 sequence: CASSQGGTYEQYF. DNA for the CDR3: TGTGCCAGCAGCCAGGGGGGGACCTACGAGCAGTACTTC.